This T cell receptor beta chain was sequenced during a study of shared clonotypes between healthy human individuals. TCRdb's copy holds only in-frame clones and misses some; the assay was immunoSEQ multiplex PCR. The table records over a million clones, about 75% of them present only once. This CDR3 has 13 amino acids. Per the germline V gene, CDR1 is MNHEY and CDR2 is SVGAGI. Sequencing was performed on memory CD4+ T cells sorted from blood. The subset was: CD45RA-negative fraction. This sequence was found in a man aged 18 to 30 in good health. The rearrangement uses TRBV6-5 and TRBJ1-3; D gene ambiguous. CDR3 residues: CGSRFPYGNTIYF. The DNA of the CDR3 is TGTGGCAGTAGATTCCCCTATGGAAACACCATATATTTT.